The rows below give T cell receptor beta chains drawn from one sample of a study of CD8 T cells in ankylosing spondylitis. TCRdb re-derived calls from the 5' RACE reads in MiXCR, one entry per CDR3 protein. Of 290,000 or so distinct CDR3 sequences in the sample, less than 25% are singletons; the top ten hold 3.5% to 4.5%. The sequenced sample consisted of blood, either unsorted or a sorted T cell fraction (not recorded which). All receptors derive from a female donor with ankylosing spondylitis or in good health (not recorded which). Each CDR3 is given with its conserved first and last residue. Each record gives: V gene, J gene, D gene, CDR3 protein. The D gene is left open where the match is weak.

TRBV27	TRBJ2-3	.	CASSLDSRAQYF
TRBV29-1	TRBJ2-3	TRBD2	CSGGLAASTDTQYF
TRBV12-3/TRBV12-4	TRBJ2-1	TRBD2	CASSSRLAGYNEQFF
TRBV10-3	TRBJ2-7	.	CAISPESLYEQYF
TRBV9	TRBJ2-1	TRBD2	CASSVGSGNNEQFF
TRBV6-2/TRBV6-3	TRBJ2-7	.	CASSRRAELYEQYF
TRBV10-3	TRBJ2-5	.	CAISERETQYF
TRBV6-1	TRBJ1-4	.	CASSTRDRRAHEKLFF
TRBV5-6	TRBJ2-2	.	CASSQVGGWPNTGELFF
TRBV29-1	TRBJ2-3	.	CSVEGGFLVADTQYF
TRBV5-5	TRBJ2-3	.	CASSFEASDTQYF
TRBV12-3/TRBV12-4	TRBJ1-5	.	CASSGGISPQHF
TRBV2	TRBJ2-3	TRBD2	CASRPTSGSTDTQYF
TRBV7-2	TRBJ2-1	.	CASSQRTHPVNEQFF
TRBV29-1	TRBJ2-7	.	CSVSTSRYEQYF
TRBV6-1	TRBJ2-4	.	CASRTPGKNIQYF
TRBV27	TRBJ2-2	.	CASRPRQGGAGELFF
TRBV5-1	TRBJ2-3	.	CASSFRGITDTQYF
TRBV29-1	TRBJ1-2	TRBD1	CSGTQGQAGYTF
TRBV20-1	TRBJ2-1	.	CSARDYRTGNEQFF
TRBV20-1	TRBJ2-7	.	CSAREGVTYEQYF
TRBV27	TRBJ2-7	.	CASSLTGLPYEQYF
TRBV20-1	TRBJ2-1	TRBD2	CSVTLAGDRVSNEQFF
TRBV7-9	TRBJ2-7	.	CASRPDYRGAEQYF
TRBV20-1	TRBJ2-2	.	CSARGPGQNTGELFF
TRBV18	TRBJ2-5	TRBD2	CASSPRMAGGAQETQYF
TRBV10-1	TRBJ2-5	.	CASSESGRIGETQYF
TRBV20-1	TRBJ2-4	.	CSGRKAQYKNIQYF
TRBV7-2	TRBJ2-1	TRBD2	CASSLWTSGRYEQFF
TRBV15	TRBJ2-7	.	CATSHRGGTAYEQYF
TRBV28	TRBJ2-5	.	CASSFETQYF
TRBV7-2	TRBJ2-1	.	CASSRPGVARFNEQFF
TRBV11-3	TRBJ2-7	TRBD2	CASSAESGTEQYF
TRBV10-3	TRBJ1-1	.	CATWSPGLNTEAFF
TRBV7-3	TRBJ1-2	.	CASSLTEGAGYTF
TRBV20-1	TRBJ2-3	TRBD2	CSAREGRGGTDTQYF
TRBV27	TRBJ2-6	TRBD1	CASRSGTGLSGANVLTF
TRBV7-2	TRBJ1-1	.	CASSLALSNTEAFF
TRBV20-1	TRBJ2-2	.	CSASFAGELFF
TRBV7-2	TRBJ2-7	.	CASNPEGASDSYEQYF
TRBV4-3	TRBJ2-1	TRBD2	CASSQAYTSEWRNEQFF
TRBV29-1	TRBJ2-2	.	CSVEKQGGNTGELFF
TRBV7-2	TRBJ2-1	.	CASGEGGGADNEQFF
TRBV20-1	TRBJ2-7	.	CSARANTGLLEQYF
TRBV18	TRBJ2-1	.	CASSPYNLNNEQFF
TRBV7-2	TRBJ2-7	.	CASTVAGTTLGEQYF
TRBV29-1	TRBJ2-2	.	CSVYKRFTGELFF
TRBV28	TRBJ2-1	.	CASSSRSGGSYNEQFF